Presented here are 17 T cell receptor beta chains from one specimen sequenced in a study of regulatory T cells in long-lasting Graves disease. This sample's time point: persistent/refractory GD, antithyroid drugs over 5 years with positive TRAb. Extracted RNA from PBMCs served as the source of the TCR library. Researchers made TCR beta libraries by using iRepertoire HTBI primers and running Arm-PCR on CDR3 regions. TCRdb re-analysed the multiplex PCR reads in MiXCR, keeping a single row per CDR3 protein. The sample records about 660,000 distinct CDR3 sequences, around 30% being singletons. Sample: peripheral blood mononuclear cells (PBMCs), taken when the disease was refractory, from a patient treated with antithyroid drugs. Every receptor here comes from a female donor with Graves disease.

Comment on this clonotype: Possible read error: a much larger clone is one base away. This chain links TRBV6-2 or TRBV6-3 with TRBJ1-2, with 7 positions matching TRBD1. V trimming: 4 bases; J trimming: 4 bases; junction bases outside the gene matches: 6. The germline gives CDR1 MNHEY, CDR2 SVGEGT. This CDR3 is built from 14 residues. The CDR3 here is CASSSGDRSYGYTF. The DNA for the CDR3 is TGTGCCAGCAGTTCCGGGGACAGAAGCTATGGCTACACCTTC.

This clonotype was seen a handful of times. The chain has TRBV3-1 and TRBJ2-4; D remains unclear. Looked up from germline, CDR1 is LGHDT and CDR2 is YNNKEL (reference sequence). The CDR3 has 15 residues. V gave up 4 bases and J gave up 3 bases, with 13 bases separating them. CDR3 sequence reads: CASSRAQLGKNIQYF. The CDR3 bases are TGTGCCAGCAGCCGAGCCCAGCTTGGCAAAAACATTCAGTACTTC.

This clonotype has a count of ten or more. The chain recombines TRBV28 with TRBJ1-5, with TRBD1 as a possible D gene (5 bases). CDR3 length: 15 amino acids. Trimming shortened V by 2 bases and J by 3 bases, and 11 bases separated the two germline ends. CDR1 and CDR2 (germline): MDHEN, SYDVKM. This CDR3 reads CASSLTGRDNQPQHF. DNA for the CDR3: TGTGCCAGCAGTTTAACAGGCAGGGACAATCAGCCCCAGCATTTT. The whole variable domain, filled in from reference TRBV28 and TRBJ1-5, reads DVKVTQSSRYLVKRTGEKVFLECVQDMDHENMFWYRQDPGLGLRLIYFSYDVKMKEKGDIPEGYSVSREKKERFSLILESASTNQTSMYLCASSLTGRDNQPQHFGDGTRLSIL.

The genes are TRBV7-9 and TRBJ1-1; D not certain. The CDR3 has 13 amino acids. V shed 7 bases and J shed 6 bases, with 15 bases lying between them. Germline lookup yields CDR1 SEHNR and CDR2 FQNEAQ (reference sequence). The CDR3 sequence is CASKERERAEAFF. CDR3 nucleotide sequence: TGTGCCAGCAAAGAGAGGGAGCGGGCTGAAGCTTTCTTT.

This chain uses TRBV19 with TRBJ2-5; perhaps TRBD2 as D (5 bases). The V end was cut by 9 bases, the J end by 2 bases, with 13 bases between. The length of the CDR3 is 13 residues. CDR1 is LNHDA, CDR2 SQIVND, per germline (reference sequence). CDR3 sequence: CASGVSAQETQYF. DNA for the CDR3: TGTGCCAGCGGGGTTTCGGCTCAAGAGACCCAGTACTTC.

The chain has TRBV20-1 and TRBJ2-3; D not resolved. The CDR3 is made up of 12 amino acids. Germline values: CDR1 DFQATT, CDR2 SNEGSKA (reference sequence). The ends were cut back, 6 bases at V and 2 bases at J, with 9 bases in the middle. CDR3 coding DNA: TGCAGTGCCGGGCGGCTCACAGATACGCAGTATTTT. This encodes CSAGRLTDTQYF.

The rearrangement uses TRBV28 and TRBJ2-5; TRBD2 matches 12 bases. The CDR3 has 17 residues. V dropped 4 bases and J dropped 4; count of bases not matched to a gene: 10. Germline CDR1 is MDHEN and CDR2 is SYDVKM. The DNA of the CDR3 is TGTGCCAGCAGTTACCGGACTAGCGGGATCCGGGGAGAGACCCAGTACTTC. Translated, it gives CASSYRTSGIRGETQYF.

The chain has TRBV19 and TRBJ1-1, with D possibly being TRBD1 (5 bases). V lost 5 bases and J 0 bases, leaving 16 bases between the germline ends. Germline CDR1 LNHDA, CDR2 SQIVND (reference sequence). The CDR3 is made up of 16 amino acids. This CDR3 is CASSYPPNRMNTEAFF. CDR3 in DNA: TGTGCCAGTAGTTACCCTCCCAACAGGATGAACACTGAAGCTTTCTTT.

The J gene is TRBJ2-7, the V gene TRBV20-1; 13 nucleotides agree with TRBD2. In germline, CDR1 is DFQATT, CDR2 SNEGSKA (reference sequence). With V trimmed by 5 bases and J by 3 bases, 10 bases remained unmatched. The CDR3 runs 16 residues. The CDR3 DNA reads TGCAGTGCTTCAAAAGTGGGGACTAGCGGGAACTACGAGCAGTACTTC. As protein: CSASKVGTSGNYEQYF.

The CDR3 here is CASSPDGNTIYF. In DNA, the CDR3 is TGTGCCAGCTCCCCAGACGGAAACACCATATATTTT. V is TRBV19 and J is TRBJ1-3; D ambiguous. Germline V gene sequence: CDR1 LNHDA, CDR2 SQIVND (reference sequence). V was trimmed by 9 bases and J by 4 bases, leaving 10 bases between them. The length of the CDR3 is 12 residues.

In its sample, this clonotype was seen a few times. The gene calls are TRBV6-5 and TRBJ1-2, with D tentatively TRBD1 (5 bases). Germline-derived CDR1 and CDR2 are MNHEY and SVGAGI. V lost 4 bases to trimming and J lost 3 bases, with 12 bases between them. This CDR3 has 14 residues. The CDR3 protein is CASSSIGADYGYTF. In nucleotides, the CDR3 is TGTGCCAGCAGTTCTATAGGGGCTGACTATGGCTACACCTTC.

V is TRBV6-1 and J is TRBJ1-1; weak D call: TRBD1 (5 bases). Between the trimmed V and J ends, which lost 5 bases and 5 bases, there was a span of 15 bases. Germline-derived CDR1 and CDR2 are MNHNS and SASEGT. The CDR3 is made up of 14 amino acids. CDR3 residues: CASSLFGGGTEAFF. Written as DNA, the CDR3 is TGTGCCAGCAGTCTCTTCGGGGGAGGAACTGAAGCTTTCTTT.

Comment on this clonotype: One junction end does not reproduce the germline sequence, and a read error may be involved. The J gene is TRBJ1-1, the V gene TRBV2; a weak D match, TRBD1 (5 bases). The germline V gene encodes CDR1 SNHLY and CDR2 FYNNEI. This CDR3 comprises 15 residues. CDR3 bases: TGTGCCCGCAGGAAGGGACTTCAAGCAGGCACTGAAGCTTTCTTT. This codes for CARRKGLQAGTEAFF.

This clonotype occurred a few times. This CDR3 reads CSASSGRNTGELFF. The CDR3 DNA sequence: TGCAGTGCCTCAAGCGGGAGGAACACCGGGGAGCTGTTTTTT. This chain connects TRBV20-1 to TRBJ2-2; TRBD2 agrees at 8 bases. The CDR3 is 14 residues long. J gave up 1 base and V 6 bases, and 4 bases lay outside the gene matches. Germline CDR1 DFQATT, CDR2 SNEGSKA (reference sequence).

The CDR3 DNA reads TGCAGCGTTAGTTACGGGACAGACCTGTTAGCTAACTATGGCTACACCTTC. Translating it yields CSVSYGTDLLANYGYTF. The V and J genes are TRBV29-1 and TRBJ1-2; TRBD1 aligns across 7 bases. The V segment lost 5 bases and the J segment 0 bases; nucleotides outside the gene matches: 15. CDR1 SQVTM and CDR2 ANQGSEA come from the germline V gene. The CDR3 length is 17 residues. Variable domain in full (rest from reference TRBV29-1 and TRBJ1-2): SAVISQKPSRDICQRGTSLTIQCQVDSQVTMMFWYRQQPGQSLTLIATANQGSEATYESGFVIDKFPISRPNLTFSTLTVSNMSPEDSSIYLCSVSYGTDLLANYGYTFGSGTRLTVV.

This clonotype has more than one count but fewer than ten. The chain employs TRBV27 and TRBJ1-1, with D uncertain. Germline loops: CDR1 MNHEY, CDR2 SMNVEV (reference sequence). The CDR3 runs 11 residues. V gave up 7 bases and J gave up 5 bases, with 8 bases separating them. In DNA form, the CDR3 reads TGTGCCAGCATCTCGGGGACTGAAGCTTTCTTT. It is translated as CASISGTEAFF.

As DNA, the CDR3 is TGTGCCAGCAGCCAAGTTGCTCAGCCCCAGCATTTT. Amino acid sequence: CASSQVAQPQHF. The J gene is TRBJ1-5, the V gene TRBV3-1, with unresolved D. Germline CDR1 reads LGHDT; CDR2 reads YNNKEL (reference sequence). This CDR3 region has 12 residues. V shed 1 base and J shed 6 bases, with 4 bases lying between them. Drawing the rest from reference TRBV3-1 and TRBJ1-5, the complete variable domain is DTAVSQTPKYLVTQMGNDKSIKCEQNLGHDTMYWYKQDSKKFLKIMFSYNNKELIINETVPNRFSPKSPDKAHLNLHINSLELGDSAVYFCASSQVAQPQHFGDGTRLSIL.